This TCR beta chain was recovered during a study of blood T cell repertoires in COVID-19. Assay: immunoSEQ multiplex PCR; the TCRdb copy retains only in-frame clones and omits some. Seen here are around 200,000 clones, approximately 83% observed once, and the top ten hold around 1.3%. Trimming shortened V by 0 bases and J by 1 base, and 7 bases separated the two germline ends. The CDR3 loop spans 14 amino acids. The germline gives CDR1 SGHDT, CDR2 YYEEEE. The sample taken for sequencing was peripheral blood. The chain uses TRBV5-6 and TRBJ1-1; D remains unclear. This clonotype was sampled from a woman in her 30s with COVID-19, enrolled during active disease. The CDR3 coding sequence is TGTGCCAGCAGCTTGGGACAACCGAACACTGAAGCTTTCTTT. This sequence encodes CASSLGQPNTEAFF.